This T cell receptor beta chain was sequenced in a study of identical twins. Trimming at V came to 4 bases and at J to 0 bases, leaving 5 bases not matched to a gene. CDR3 length: 16 residues. The germline V gene has CDR1 MNHNS and CDR2 SASEGT. A universal primer binding site was introduced by template switching. The final cDNA contained unique molecular identifiers. TCRdb called the 5' RACE reads again in MiXCR, with one record for every CDR3 protein. The repertoire holds 120,000 to 150,000 distinct CDR3 sequences, around 3.5% seen once, with 8.1% in the top ten. All donors were healthy Caucasians. Study-wide results and caveats: These conclusions were based on statistical analysis (cross-sectional, not following the same donors).

The table lists this clonotype with many counts. What it binds is not known. The receptor was derived from a man younger than 35 in good health. The chain employs TRBV6-1 and TRBJ2-4, with 8 bases matching TRBD2. Sequencing was carried out using memory T cells sorted from blood. The CDR3 DNA follows: TGTGCCAGCAGTGTGGTAGCGGGAAAAGCCAAAAACATTCAGTACTTC. Protein product: CASSVVAGKAKNIQYF.